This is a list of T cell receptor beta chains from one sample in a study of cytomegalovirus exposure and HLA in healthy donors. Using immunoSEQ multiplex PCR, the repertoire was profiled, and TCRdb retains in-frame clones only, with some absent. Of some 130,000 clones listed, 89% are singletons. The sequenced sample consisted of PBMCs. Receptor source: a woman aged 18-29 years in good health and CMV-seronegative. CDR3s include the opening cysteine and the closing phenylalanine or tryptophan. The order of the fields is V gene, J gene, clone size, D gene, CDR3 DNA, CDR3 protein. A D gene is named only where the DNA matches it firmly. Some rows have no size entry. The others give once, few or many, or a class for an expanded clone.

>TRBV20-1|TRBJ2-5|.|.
TGCAGTGTGGGGGCGGAGGAGACCCAGTACTTC
CSVGAEETQYF
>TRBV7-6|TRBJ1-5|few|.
TGTGCCAGCAGCTTAGGTTACAATCAGCCCCAGCATTTT
CASSLGYNQPQHF
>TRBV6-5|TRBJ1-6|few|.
TGTGCCAGCTCTCGGCGGGGCAATTCACCCCTCCACTTT
CASSRRGNSPLHF
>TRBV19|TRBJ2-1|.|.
TGTGCCAGTAGTCTGGGCCAATACAATGAGCAGTTCTTC
CASSLGQYNEQFF
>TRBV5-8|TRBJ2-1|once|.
TGTGCCAGCAGTTTCCAAGGACAGAGATACAATGAGCAGTTCTTC
CASSFQGQRYNEQFF
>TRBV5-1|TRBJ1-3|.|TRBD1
TGCGCCAGCAGCATAGGGACAGGGGGCTCATATGGAAACACCATATATTTT
CASSIGTGGSYGNTIYF
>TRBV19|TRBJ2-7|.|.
TGTGCCAGTAAGGTGACAGGATCTGGGGAGCAGTACTTC
CASKVTGSGEQYF
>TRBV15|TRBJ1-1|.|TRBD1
TGTGCCACCACCAGGGGGGGGTCCACGAACACTGAAGCTTTCTTT
CATTRGGSTNTEAFF
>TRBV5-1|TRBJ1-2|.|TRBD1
TGCGCCAGCAGCTTGGCCCAGGACAGGATGTCCTATGGCTACACCTTC
CASSLAQDRMSYGYTF
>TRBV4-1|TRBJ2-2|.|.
TGCGCCAGCAGCCAAGATGGGGGCGGAGGGGAGCTGTTTTTT
CASSQDGGGGELFF
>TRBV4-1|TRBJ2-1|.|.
TGCGCCAGCAGCCAAGGAGGCTCCACCTACAATGAGCAGTTCTTC
CASSQGGSTYNEQFF
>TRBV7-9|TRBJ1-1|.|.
TGTGCCAGCAGCTTAGTTAGGGGAACCCCTATGAACACTGAAGCTTTCTTT
CASSLVRGTPMNTEAFF
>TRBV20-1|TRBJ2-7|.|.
TGCAGTGGTCACTTGTTCTACGAGCAGTACTTC
CSGHLFYEQYF
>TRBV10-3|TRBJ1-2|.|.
TGTGCCATCATCCCCGACGAGGGAGATGGCTACACCTTC
CAIIPDEGDGYTF
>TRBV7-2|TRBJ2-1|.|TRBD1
TGTGCCAGCAGCTTACGACAGGGGAACGGGAATGAGCAGTTCTTC
CASSLRQGNGNEQFF
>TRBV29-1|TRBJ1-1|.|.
TGCAGCGTTGATGTACGGGGGTTGAAGAACACTGAAGCTTTCTTT
CSVDVRGLKNTEAFF
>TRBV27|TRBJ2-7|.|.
TGTGCCAGCAGAAGTCCCGCCAGGGGTTTTTACGAGCAGTACTTC
CASRSPARGFYEQYF